Only a few counts were recorded for the clone carrying this TCR beta chain. Its antigen is undetermined. The sample comes from a study of regulatory T cells in long-lasting Graves disease. Study as a whole: Persistent Graves' disease meant over 5 years of antithyroid drugs with positive TSH receptor antibodies.

Study findings and constraints: Persistent disease showed a preference for TRBV28, TRBJ1-2 and TRBJ2-5.

Documented time point: persistent/refractory GD, antithyroid drugs over 5 years with positive TRAb. PBMCs provided the RNA from which the TCR library was made. By American Thyroid Association guidelines, Graves' disease was diagnosed in the cohort. Sequencing libraries for TCR beta were prepared with iRepertoire HTBI primers and Arm-PCR of CDR3 regions. TCRdb redid the calling of the multiplex PCR reads with MiXCR, one entry per CDR3 protein. The sample contains about 470,000 distinct CDR3 sequences, around 21% of which appear only once. CDR1 and CDR2 from the germline V gene are DFQATT and SNEGSKA (reference sequence). The V and J ends lost 1 base and 0 bases respectively, with 13 bases between them. This CDR3 is 16 amino acids long.

The genes are TRBV20-1 and TRBJ2-4, with no clear D. This sample comprised peripheral blood mononuclear cells (PBMCs), obtained when the disease was refractory, from a patient treated with antithyroid drugs. The source of this sequence is a female donor with Graves disease. The CDR3 DNA reads as TGCAGTGCTAGAGGCACCAATATATTAGCCAAAAACATTCAGTACTTC. Amino acid sequence: CSARGTNILAKNIQYF.